This is a list of T cell receptor beta chains from one sample in a study of T cell responses to AZD1222 COVID-19 vaccine. The repertoire was sequenced with immunoSEQ multiplex PCR; TCRdb's copy has only in-frame clones and lacks some. The sample consists of some 140,000 clones, around 90% of them appearing once. Sequences were derived from peripheral blood, sampled on day 0 of AZD1222 vaccination. The receptors were gathered from an adult in good health. Both conserved end residues are part of each CDR3. A D gene is named only where the DNA matches it firmly. For some rows the clone size is stated as once, few or many, or as a class when expanded; others skip it.

DNA | CDR3 | size | V | D | J
TGTGCCAGCAGTTACTCACAGGGATACCAGCCCCAGCATTTT | CASSYSQGYQPQHF | . | TRBV6-2/TRBV6-3 | . | TRBJ1-5
TGTGCCAGCCTTGGACAGGGGGGTCGATATGGCTACACCTTC | CASLGQGGRYGYTF | . | TRBV6-5 | TRBD1 | TRBJ1-2
TGTGCCAGCAGCCCGGGCACGGGAGGCCGTCCACATGAGCAGTTCTTC | CASSPGTGGRPHEQFF | . | TRBV5-4 | TRBD2 | TRBJ2-1
TGTGCCAGCAGTTCGGGGTTTAATTCACCCCTCCACTTT | CASSSGFNSPLHF | . | TRBV28 | . | TRBJ1-6
TGTGCCAGTAGAACGGGACAGGGTGCCTATGGCTACACCTTC | CASRTGQGAYGYTF | . | TRBV19 | TRBD1 | TRBJ1-2
TGTGCCAGCATGGGCAGGGGGCTGACTAATGAAAAACTGTTTTTT | CASMGRGLTNEKLFF | . | TRBV6-5 | TRBD1 | TRBJ1-4
TGTGCCAGCAGCCCCATCGGATACAATGAAAAACTGTTTTTT | CASSPIGYNEKLFF | . | TRBV11-2 | . | TRBJ1-4
TGTGCCAGCACCTCACCGGCCTACGAGCAGTACTTC | CASTSPAYEQYF | . | TRBV28 | . | TRBJ2-7
TGTGCCAGCATGACAGGGGGCAGTTGGACTGAAGCTTTCTTT | CASMTGGSWTEAFF | . | TRBV28 | TRBD1 | TRBJ1-1
TGTGCCAGCTCACCACCGGCGGGATCTGAGCAGTTCTTC | CASSPPAGSEQFF | . | TRBV18 | . | TRBJ2-1
TGTGCCTGGAGTGGGACAGGGAACTATGGCTACACCTTC | CAWSGTGNYGYTF | . | TRBV30 | TRBD1 | TRBJ1-2
TGTGCCAGCAGCCCCGGTGTAGGGGAGGGGAATGGCTACACCTTC | CASSPGVGEGNGYTF | . | TRBV5-4 | . | TRBJ1-2
TGTGCCTGGAGTCCGGACTCAAAAGGGGCCCAGTACTTC | CAWSPDSKGAQYF | few | TRBV30 | . | TRBJ2-5
TGTGCCAGTAGTCCTCCCCGGGGGTGGGGCACTGAAGCTTTCTTT | CASSPPRGWGTEAFF | . | TRBV19 | . | TRBJ1-1
TGTGCCAGCATGAGGGACGTACGCTCTGGGGCCAACGTCCTGACTTTC | CASMRDVRSGANVLTF | . | TRBV9 | . | TRBJ2-6
TGTGCCAGCAGTTTATTGGGCGCAGGGAAAGTCGACGAGCAGTACTTC | CASSLLGAGKVDEQYF | . | TRBV28 | . | TRBJ2-7
TGTGCCACCGCCAGCGGGAGGGGTCTTTACAATGAGCAGTTCTTC | CATASGRGLYNEQFF | . | TRBV24-1 | TRBD2 | TRBJ2-1
TGTGCCAGCAGCTTAGATCCTAGCGGCTTGGAGCAGTTCTTC | CASSLDPSGLEQFF | . | TRBV7-2 | TRBD2 | TRBJ2-1
TGTGCCAGCACCCCCATCCAGGCCTACGAGCAGTACTTC | CASTPIQAYEQYF | . | TRBV18 | . | TRBJ2-7
TGTGCCAGCAGCTTAATAGGCGGGGAGCTGTTTTTT | CASSLIGGELFF | once | TRBV7-3 | . | TRBJ2-2
TGCGCCAGCAGCTCGAGACTAGCGGGAGGCACAGATACGCAGTATTTT | CASSSRLAGGTDTQYF | . | TRBV5-1 | TRBD2 | TRBJ2-3
TGTGCCAGCAGCTTAGTAACAGGTGACGGTCAGCCCCAGCATTTT | CASSLVTGDGQPQHF | . | TRBV7-2 | . | TRBJ1-5
TGTGCCAGCACCAGAGGGGGCGCTCTAGGGGACGCTGAAGCTTTCTTT | CASTRGGALGDAEAFF | once | TRBV28 | TRBD1 | TRBJ1-1
TGTGCCAGTAGTATCGTAATAGCGGGAGGGGATACGCAGTATTTT | CASSIVIAGGDTQYF | . | TRBV19 | TRBD2 | TRBJ2-3
TGTGCCAGCAGCCCAGGGGGACAGGGGGCTTTCTCCGAGCAGTACTTC | CASSPGGQGAFSEQYF | . | TRBV9 | TRBD1 | TRBJ2-7
TGTGCCAGCAGCTTAGACTATACTGAAGCTTTCTTT | CASSLDYTEAFF | . | TRBV7-8 | . | TRBJ1-1
TGTGCCAGTAGTGACCCGGGACAGTTGAACACTGAAGCTTTCTTT | CASSDPGQLNTEAFF | few | TRBV19 | TRBD1 | TRBJ1-1
TGCGCCAGCAGGGCAGGGACTAACTATGGCTACACCTTC | CASRAGTNYGYTF | few | TRBV5-1 | . | TRBJ1-2
TGCGCCAGCAAGCAGGGGGCTTTAGGCTACGAGCAGTACTTC | CASKQGALGYEQYF | . | TRBV5-1 | TRBD1 | TRBJ2-7
TGTGCCAGTAGTAGGGACTCCGAGCAGTACTTC | CASSRDSEQYF | . | TRBV19 | . | TRBJ2-7
TGTGCCAGCAGCTTAGACCGGATGAACACTGAAGCTTTCTTT | CASSLDRMNTEAFF | . | TRBV7-2 | . | TRBJ1-1
TGTACCAGCAGGTCCGGGACTAGCGGGTCCTACGAGCAGTACTTC | CTSRSGTSGSYEQYF | . | TRBV11-2 | TRBD2 | TRBJ2-7
TGTGCCAGCAGCCAAGAAAGAGGGCAGTTCTTC | CASSQERGQFF | . | TRBV3-1/TRBV3-2 | . | TRBJ2-1
TGTGCCAGCAGCGTAGTCCCATTAGCGGGAGAGGGCACAGATACGCAGTATTTT | CASSVVPLAGEGTDTQYF | . | TRBV9 | TRBD2 | TRBJ2-3
TGTGCCAGCAGCTTAGAGACGGGCTATGGCTACACCTTC | CASSLETGYGYTF | once | TRBV11-2 | . | TRBJ1-2
TGTGCCAGCAGCCAAGAACAGGGAAGACTCAATCAGCCCCAGCATTTT | CASSQEQGRLNQPQHF | . | TRBV4-2 | . | TRBJ1-5
TGTGCCAGCAGTCCGCGATACGGTGAAAACTATGGCTACACCTTC | CASSPRYGENYGYTF | . | TRBV6-5 | . | TRBJ1-2
TGTGCCAGCAGTTATACTAGCGGGGGCCAAGCAGATACGCAGTATTTT | CASSYTSGGQADTQYF | . | TRBV6-5 | TRBD2 | TRBJ2-3
TGTGCCAGCAGTTACCAACACGAGGCGGCAAATTCACCCCTCCACTTT | CASSYQHEAANSPLHF | few | TRBV6-7 | . | TRBJ1-6
TGTGCCAGCAGCTATCCGGGACTACTTTCCTACGAGCAGTACTTC | CASSYPGLLSYEQYF | . | TRBV5-4 | TRBD2 | TRBJ2-7
TGCGCCAGCAGCCCCCGGGACGGCGGGGGCGAGCAGTACTTC | CASSPRDGGGEQYF | . | TRBV5-1 | TRBD2 | TRBJ2-7
TGTGCCAGCAGTCCTCCAGTGAACACCGGGGAGCTGTTTTTT | CASSPPVNTGELFF | once | TRBV9 | . | TRBJ2-2
TGTGCCAGCTCTGGGGGCAAGTCAGACACCATATATTTT | CASSGGKSDTIYF | few | TRBV18 | . | TRBJ1-3
TGTGCCAGCAGTTTCTTGGGGGGTACGCAGTATTTT | CASSFLGGTQYF | . | TRBV27 | . | TRBJ2-3
TGTGCCAGCTTCCGAGCGGCGGGAGGCGGAAACAATGAGCAGTTCTTC | CASFRAAGGGNNEQFF | . | TRBV7-9 | TRBD2 | TRBJ2-1
TGTGCCAGTAGCCCCACGACCTGGGCGGGTGGCGAGCAGTACTTC | CASSPTTWAGGEQYF | . | TRBV19 | . | TRBJ2-7
TGTGCCTGGAGCCGGGGTTATGGCTACACCTTC | CAWSRGYGYTF | . | TRBV30 | . | TRBJ1-2
TGCGCCAGCAGCTTGGACTCTCCAGGGGAAAGCTCCTACAATGAGCAGTTCTTC | CASSLDSPGESSYNEQFF | . | TRBV5-1 | . | TRBJ2-1
TGTGCCATCAGTGAGTCCCTAGGCACAGCCCTATCCACTAACTATGGCTACACCTTC | CAISESLGTALSTNYGYTF | . | TRBV10-3 | . | TRBJ1-2
TGTGCCAGCAGTGACGGGACAGGGGCGTACAATGAGCAGTTCTTC | CASSDGTGAYNEQFF | . | TRBV2 | TRBD1 | TRBJ2-1
TGTGCCATCAGTGCTTCTGGACCGAATAATTCACCCCTCCACTTT | CAISASGPNNSPLHF | . | TRBV10-3 | . | TRBJ1-6
TGCGCCAGCAGCCCACGGACGGGCCCGGGCACTGAAGCTTTCTTT | CASSPRTGPGTEAFF | . | TRBV5-1 | . | TRBJ1-1
TGTGCCAGCAGCTTAGACAGGGGTGGCTACACCTTC | CASSLDRGGYTF | . | TRBV7-2 | TRBD1 | TRBJ1-2
TGCGCCAGCAGCTTGGCCGGGACTCTAGCTTCCGAGCAGTACTTC | CASSLAGTLASEQYF | . | TRBV5-1 | . | TRBJ2-7
TGTGCCAGCAGCGTAGGAGCGGGCTCCTACAATGAGCAGTTCTTC | CASSVGAGSYNEQFF | once | TRBV9 | . | TRBJ2-1
TGCGCCAGCAGCTTACAGGAAACTGGAAACACCATATATTTT | CASSLQETGNTIYF | . | TRBV5-1 | . | TRBJ1-3
TGCGCCAGCAGCTTCGAGGGGAGGGGTGAAAAACTGTTTTTT | CASSFEGRGEKLFF | . | TRBV5-1 | . | TRBJ1-4
TGTGCCAGTACCTCACTCCGGGGGGGGAACACTGAAGCTTTCTTT | CASTSLRGGNTEAFF | . | TRBV19 | . | TRBJ1-1
TGTGCCATCAGTGGTGCCCCGCCCGGCCAGCCCCAGCATTTT | CAISGAPPGQPQHF | . | TRBV10-3 | . | TRBJ1-5